These T cell receptor beta chains were read from a single sample in a study of siplizumab effects on memory and regulatory T cells. Assay used: immunoSEQ multiplex PCR; TCRdb lists only in-frame clones, some missing. This table has some 100,000 clones, roughly 96% appearing once. The sample was naive CD4+ T cells sorted from blood. The receptor source for this set is a human donor in good health. Both conserved end residues are part of each CDR3. The order of the fields is clone size, CDR3 length, D gene, V gene, J gene, CDR3 DNA, CDR3 protein. D genes are given only for firm matches. Clone size, where shown, is once, few, many, or a class for clones that have expanded.

.	12	.	TRBV15	TRBJ2-5	TGTGCCACCAGCCTTGGAGGAGAGACCCAGTACTTC	CATSLGGETQYF
.	16	TRBD2	TRBV7-8	TRBJ2-3	TGTGCCAGCAGCCCGGAGGAGGGACTAGCTTGGGATACGCAGTATTTT	CASSPEEGLAWDTQYF
.	15	.	TRBV4-1	TRBJ1-2	TGCGCCAGCAGCCAAGAAGGGCCCGGGGGTTATGGCTACACCTTC	CASSQEGPGGYGYTF
.	14	.	TRBV19	TRBJ2-1	TGTGCCAGTAGTAACCGGGGCGCGGGCAATGAGCAGTTCTTC	CASSNRGAGNEQFF
.	13	.	TRBV5-1	TRBJ1-3	TGCGCCAGCAGTGGGGGCCCGCCGAACACCATATATTTT	CASSGGPPNTIYF
.	14	.	TRBV6-5	TRBJ1-2	TGTGCCAGCAGTTACTCTACCCCCTTGGAAGGCTACACCTTC	CASSYSTPLEGYTF
.	13	.	TRBV28	TRBJ1-3	TGTGCCAGCAGCTCAGGGACAGGAAACACCATATATTTT	CASSSGTGNTIYF
.	12	.	TRBV28	TRBJ2-7	TGTGCCAGCAGTTCCAGGGTCCACGAGCAGTACTTC	CASSSRVHEQYF
.	14	.	TRBV5-1	TRBJ2-6	TGCGCCAGCACGGTATATACGGGGGCCAACGTCCTGACTTTC	CASTVYTGANVLTF
.	14	TRBD1	TRBV18	TRBJ1-5	TGTGCCAGCTCACCAGGGACAGGGAATCAGCCCCAGCATTTT	CASSPGTGNQPQHF
.	11	.	TRBV10-3	TRBJ1-5	TGTGCCATCAGTGAGGACGGGCCCCAGCATTTT	CAISEDGPQHF
.	15	.	TRBV5-1	TRBJ1-1	TGCGCCAGCAGCCCCCCAACAGCTACGAACACTGAAGCTTTCTTT	CASSPPTATNTEAFF
.	16	TRBD1	TRBV5-4	TRBJ1-6	TGTGCCAGCAGCCCGGCCTCGCGGGACAGGCCGAAACCCCTCCACTTT	CASSPASRDRPKPLHF
.	13	.	TRBV6-1	TRBJ1-5	TGTGCCAGCAGTGAGGCAGGGGTTCAGCCCCAGCATTTT	CASSEAGVQPQHF
.	14	.	TRBV30	TRBJ2-7	TGTGCCTGGAGTCCCGGGACGCAGATCTACGAGCAGTACTTC	CAWSPGTQIYEQYF
.	18	.	TRBV6-1	TRBJ1-5	TGTGCCAGCAGTGAAGCCGGCTGGGCGCGGGTTAGCAATCAGCCCCAGCATTTT	CASSEAGWARVSNQPQHF
.	14	TRBD1	TRBV12-5	TRBJ1-4	TGTGCTAGTGGTTTCGGGGACAGGTTAGAAAAACTGTTTTTT	CASGFGDRLEKLFF
.	16	TRBD1	TRBV11-3	TRBJ2-7	TGTGCCAGCAGCCGTCCCACTACAGGACAGGGCTACGAGCAGTACTTC	CASSRPTTGQGYEQYF
.	16	.	TRBV5-1	TRBJ1-1	TGCGCCAGCAGCCCGGGCGGGTCATGGGCAAACACTGAAGCTTTCTTT	CASSPGGSWANTEAFF
.	14	TRBD2	TRBV27	TRBJ2-7	TGTGCCAGCAGATATACCGGGACTACTTACGAGCAGTACTTC	CASRYTGTTYEQYF
.	14	.	TRBV11-2	TRBJ2-5	TGTGCCAGCAGCCCGATCGGTCCGAGAGAGACCCAGTACTTC	CASSPIGPRETQYF
once	14	.	TRBV6-5	TRBJ1-1	TGTGCCAGCAGTTGGGGCGCCATGAACACTGAAGCTTTCTTT	CASSWGAMNTEAFF
once	16	TRBD1	TRBV5-1	TRBJ2-6	TGCGCCAGCAGCCTGACAGGGGCCTCTGGGGCCAACGTCCTGACTTTC	CASSLTGASGANVLTF
.	14	TRBD1	TRBV6-5	TRBJ1-4	TGTGCCAGCAGTCACCACAGGGGTAGTGAAAAACTGTTTTTT	CASSHHRGSEKLFF
once	16	.	TRBV19	TRBJ2-7	TGTGCCAGTAGTCTAGTGGCAGCCACGGGCTCCTACGAGCAGTACTTC	CASSLVAATGSYEQYF
.	14	.	TRBV7-2	TRBJ2-1	TGTGCCAGCAGCTTAAGTTGGGGGCCGGATGAGCAGTTCTTC	CASSLSWGPDEQFF
.	15	TRBD2	TRBV6-6	TRBJ2-7	TGTGCCAGCAGTTATAGAAGCGGGGGATCCTACGAGCAGTACTTC	CASSYRSGGSYEQYF
.	16	.	TRBV28	TRBJ2-1	TGTGCCAGCAGTTCGTCCAAGACAGTCTCCTACAATGAGCAGTTCTTC	CASSSSKTVSYNEQFF
.	15	TRBD2	TRBV5-4	TRBJ2-5	TGTGCCAGCAGCGTGACTAGCGGGGGCCAAGAGACCCAGTACTTC	CASSVTSGGQETQYF
.	15	TRBD1	TRBV5-1	TRBJ2-7	TGCGCCAGCAGACCGAGGACAGGGATTTCCTACGAGCAGTACTTC	CASRPRTGISYEQYF
.	14	.	TRBV28	TRBJ1-1	TGTGCCAGCAGTTTAATATTCGCGGCCACTGAAGCTTTCTTT	CASSLIFAATEAFF
.	15	TRBD2	TRBV6-1	TRBJ2-7	TGTGCCAGCAGGGGTTTCGGGCAGGGAGGGAACGAGCAGTACTTC	CASRGFGQGGNEQYF
.	16	TRBD1	TRBV28	TRBJ2-3	TGTGCCAGCAGTTTCTCCGGGACAGGGGGCGCAGATACGCAGTATTTT	CASSFSGTGGADTQYF
.	13	.	TRBV29-1	TRBJ1-1	TGCAGCGCCAGCCGAGGGTCGGGGACTGAAGCTTTCTTT	CSASRGSGTEAFF
.	20	.	TRBV27	TRBJ1-2	TGTGCCAGCAGTTCCACTTCCCTCCAGGGATCCCTATATAATAACTATGGCTACACCTTC	CASSSTSLQGSLYNNYGYTF
.	14	.	TRBV7-2	TRBJ1-5	TGTGCCAGCAGCTTAGAGCCCCCCCATTGGCCCCAGCATTTT	CASSLEPPHWPQHF
.	16	.	TRBV7-3	TRBJ1-3	TGTGCCAGCAGCTTAGGTCAGCCCTTCTCTGGAAACACCATATATTTT	CASSLGQPFSGNTIYF
.	12	.	TRBV7-9	TRBJ2-7	TGTGCCAGCAGCTTGTTAGGCGCCGAGCAGTACTTC	CASSLLGAEQYF
.	14	.	TRBV16	TRBJ1-1	TGTGCCAGCAGCCAATTAATTCCGGGAATTGAAGCTTTCTTT	CASSQLIPGIEAFF
.	15	TRBD1	TRBV10-1	TRBJ2-7	TGCGCCAGCAGTACTCGACAGGGGGCTCCCTACGAGCAGTACTTC	CASSTRQGAPYEQYF
.	15	.	TRBV6-6	TRBJ1-6	TGTGCCAGCGGTCGAGCAGCCTCCTATAATTCACCCCTCCACTTT	CASGRAASYNSPLHF
.	15	.	TRBV6-5	TRBJ1-3	TGTGCCAGCAGTTCGGCCGAGACCCCCGGAAACACCATATATTTT	CASSSAETPGNTIYF
.	16	.	TRBV7-6	TRBJ1-2	TGTGCCAGCAGCTCCCTTACCGGAGCCCTCAACTATGGCTACACCTTC	CASSSLTGALNYGYTF
.	15	.	TRBV5-1	TRBJ1-3	TGCGCCAGCAGCTTGGTACCGGGCTCTGGAAACACCATATATTTT	CASSLVPGSGNTIYF
.	19	.	TRBV18	TRBJ2-6	TGTGCCAGCTCACCCGTTCAGGCAGAGCTATCCTCTGGGGCCAACGTCCTGACTTTC	CASSPVQAELSSGANVLTF
.	13	.	TRBV6-6	TRBJ2-2	TGTGCCAGCTCGGGGCAGAATGCCGGGGAGCTGTTTTTT	CASSGQNAGELFF
.	14	.	TRBV19	TRBJ2-7	TGTGCCAGTAGTAGCCGGGACAAGACCTACGAGCAGTACTTC	CASSSRDKTYEQYF
.	13	.	TRBV5-1	TRBJ1-1	TGCGCCAGCAGCCCCCCCAGGAACACTGAAGCTTTCTTT	CASSPPRNTEAFF
.	15	TRBD2	TRBV28	TRBJ2-5	TGTGCCAGCACCGCTGGGCGGGGGGGGTTGGAGACCCAGTACTTC	CASTAGRGGLETQYF
.	14	.	TRBV9	TRBJ2-2	TGTGCCAGCAGCGTAGGGGGGGACACCGGGGAGCTGTTTTTT	CASSVGGDTGELFF
.	14	.	TRBV9	TRBJ2-3	TGTGCCAGCAGCCGGGACCCCCTTGTGGATACGCAGTATTTT	CASSRDPLVDTQYF
once	15	.	TRBV25-1	TRBJ1-4	TGTGCCAGCAGTGATTTAGGGGCAACTAATGAAAAACTGTTTTTT	CASSDLGATNEKLFF
.	17	.	TRBV29-1	TRBJ1-3	TGCAGCGTTGAAGACCGCCCCAGGGCTGAACGAAGAAACACCATATATTTT	CSVEDRPRAERRNTIYF